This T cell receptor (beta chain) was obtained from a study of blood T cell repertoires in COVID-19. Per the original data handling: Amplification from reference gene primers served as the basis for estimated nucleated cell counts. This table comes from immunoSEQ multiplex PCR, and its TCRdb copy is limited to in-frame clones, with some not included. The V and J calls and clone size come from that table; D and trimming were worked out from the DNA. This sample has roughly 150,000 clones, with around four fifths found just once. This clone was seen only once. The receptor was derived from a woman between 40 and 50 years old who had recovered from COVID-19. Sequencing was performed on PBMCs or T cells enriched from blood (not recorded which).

The chain's CDR3 is CASSEPFGNTEAFF. The CDR3 DNA sequence: TGTGCCAGCAGCGAGCCTTTTGGGAACACTGAAGCTTTCTTT. The chain couples TRBV9 to TRBJ1-1; D uncertain. CDR1 SGDLS and CDR2 YYNGEE come from the germline V gene. Trimming left V 3 bases short and J 1 base short, with 10 bases between. The CDR3 has 14 residues.